This T cell receptor (beta chain) derives from a study of radiation and T cells in renal cell carcinoma. Whole-study results and caveats: Baseline intratumoral clonotype presence is unknown without pretreatment biopsies. In blood, top tumor clones expanded by 2 weeks, shrinking by 4.

Germline CDR1 is LGHNA and CDR2 is YSLEER. The CDR3 has 13 residues. Trimming cost V 1 base and J 6 bases, with 10 bases left between them. The repertoire was sequenced with immunoSEQ multiplex PCR; TCRdb's copy has only in-frame clones and lacks some. Of 100,000 to 150,000 clones in the sample, 70% to 90% were seen once. Noted time point: blood 2 weeks post-SBRT. Documented treatment: 15 Gy SBRT to primary tumor, nephrectomy 4 weeks later. Serial blood draws occurred at baseline and 2 and 4 weeks post-SBRT. The tumor was a clear cell renal cell carcinoma. To note about this clone: Its antigen is not identified.

V and J are TRBV4-3 and TRBJ2-7; D may be TRBD2 (5 bases). The specimen was blood, collected from a patient whose treatment included radiotherapy and nephrectomy. This TCR was recovered from a woman in her seventies with renal cell carcinoma. The CDR3 spells CASSQGLRGEQYF. CDR3 DNA: TGCGCCAGCAGCCAAGGTCTTCGGGGCGAGCAGTACTTC.